The 20 T cell receptor beta chains below were found in one sample sequenced in a study of graft-versus-host responses after intestinal transplantation. The antigens of these receptors remain unknown. Sequenced by immunoSEQ multiplex PCR; TCRdb stores in-frame clones only, minus some. Of about 120,000 clones in the sample, 90% were seen once. This material consisted of unstimulated CD4+ T cells sorted from spleen or lymph node cells, taken before intestinal transplant. These receptors all stem from a human donor who received an intestinal transplant.

This chain connects TRBV4-1 to TRBJ2-2; weak D call: TRBD2 (6 bases). This CDR3 has 14 residues. Germline V gene sequence: CDR1 MGHRA, CDR2 YSYEKL. Trimming stripped 5 bases from V and 5 bases from J, with 12 bases between. CDR3 amino acids: CASSIGRWTGELFF. The CDR3 bases are TGCGCCAGCAGCATCGGGAGATGGACCGGGGAGCTGTTTTTT.

The rearrangement uses TRBV14 and TRBJ1-5; D is ambiguous. The CDR3 consists of 13 residues. CDR1 and CDR2 from the germline V gene are SGHDN and FVKESK. V shed 2 bases and J shed 7 bases, with 9 bases lying between them. The CDR3 reads CASSQTREQPQHF. CDR3 nucleotide sequence: TGTGCCAGCAGCCAAACTAGGGAACAGCCCCAGCATTTT.

This chain uses TRBV18 with TRBJ1-4; possibly TRBD1 for D (5 bases). Germline V CDR1 and CDR2: KGHSH, LQKENI. The V gene lost 0 bases and the J gene lost 8 bases, with 13 bases spanning the gap. There are 15 residues in the CDR3. CDR3 nucleotides: TGTGCCAGCTCACCACCGGGACTCCGAGGGGAAAAACTGTTTTTT. Translating gives CASSPPGLRGEKLFF.

Here the CDR3 reads CASSLWTGNSPLHF. CDR3 DNA sequence: TGTGCCAGCAGCCTCTGGACAGGCAATTCACCCCTCCACTTT. The genes are TRBV7-2 and TRBJ1-6, with 7 bases aligning to TRBD1. The CDR3 length is 14 residues. From germline, CDR1 is SGHTA and CDR2 FQGNSA. J lost 7 bases, V lost 5 bases, and 5 bases had no gene match. The whole variable domain, remainder taken from reference TRBV7-2 and TRBJ1-6, is GAGVSQSPSNKVTEKGKDVELRCDPISGHTALYWYRQSLGQGLEFLIYFQGNSAPDKSGLPSDRFSAERTGGSVSTLTIQRTQQEDSAVYLCASSLWTGNSPLHFGNGTRLTVT.

The CDR3 DNA reads TGTGCCAGCTCACGGACAGGGGAAGGCTACACCTTC. The encoded protein is CASSRTGEGYTF. The chain couples TRBV18 to TRBJ1-2; TRBD1 matches 9 bases. Looked up from germline, CDR1 is KGHSH and CDR2 is LQKENI. CDR3 size: 12 residues. With 4 bases clipped from V and 8 bases from J, the junction kept 2 bases outside the gene matches.

The rearrangement uses TRBV30 and TRBJ2-2, with D possibly matching TRBD1 (6 bases). Per germline, CDR1 GTSNPN and CDR2 SVGIG (reference sequence). The CDR3 runs 15 residues. The V and J ends lost 0 bases and 1 base respectively, with 9 bases between them. The CDR3 bases are TGTGCCTGGAGTGTAGTCAGGGGGAACACCGGGGAGCTGTTTTTT. Amino acids: CAWSVVRGNTGELFF.

The CDR3 here is CASSDGHRSYGYTF. CDR3 coding DNA: TGTGCCAGCAGTGATGGGCACCGAAGCTATGGCTACACCTTC. The V call is TRBV6-1, the J call TRBJ1-2; D is unclear. V gave up 3 bases and J gave up 4 bases, with 12 bases separating them. The CDR3 is 14 residues long. Germline CDR1 is MNHNS and CDR2 is SASEGT.

The rearrangement links TRBV29-1 to TRBJ2-3; 9 nucleotides agree with TRBD2. Germline V lookup: CDR1 SQVTM, CDR2 ANQGSEA. The CDR3 runs 14 residues. Trimming cost V 4 bases and J 4 bases; bases outside gene matches: 6. The CDR3 protein is CSVGPSGTADTQYF. The CDR3 bases are TGCAGCGTTGGTCCTAGCGGGACGGCAGATACGCAGTATTTT.

The V gene is TRBV5-1, the J gene TRBJ1-1, with D perhaps TRBD1 (5 bases). Germline CDR1 SGHRS, CDR2 YFSETQ. The CDR3 is 15 amino acids. Trimming pared 4 bases from V and 1 base from J, leaving 14 bases between. The CDR3, as DNA: TGCGCCAGCAGCCTCTTTACCACAGGGAACACTGAAGCTTTCTTT. Protein sequence: CASSLFTTGNTEAFF.

The J gene is TRBJ1-3, the V gene TRBV4-1; D possibly corresponds to TRBD1 (6 bases). V lost 1 base and J 6 bases, leaving 10 bases between the germline ends. CDR3 size: 14 residues. In germline, CDR1 is MGHRA, CDR2 YSYEKL. DNA of the CDR3: TGCGCCAGCAGCCAAGGGCAGGGGAAAAACACCATATATTTT. Its protein is CASSQGQGKNTIYF.

CDR3 loop: CAWSGQGGEKLFF. The DNA of the CDR3 is TGTGCCTGGAGTGGGCAGGGTGGAGAAAAACTGTTTTTT. This rearrangement joins TRBV30 to TRBJ1-4; D possibly corresponds to TRBD1 (5 bases). CDR1 is GTSNPN, CDR2 SVGIG, per germline (reference sequence). CDR3 length: 13 residues. The V end lost 1 base, the J end lost 8 bases, and 11 bases lay between the germline ends. Variable domain in full (rest from reference TRBV30 and TRBJ1-4): SQTIHQWPATLVQPVGSPLSLECTVEGTSNPNLYWYRQAAGRGLQLLFYSVGIGQISSEVPQNLSASRPQDRQFILSSKKLLLSDSGFYLCAWSGQGGEKLFFGSGTQLSVL.

The chain joins TRBV6-1 to TRBJ1-2, with unresolved D. The CDR3 is made up of 15 amino acids. The V and J ends lost 8 bases and 5 bases respectively, with 21 bases between them. Per the germline V gene, CDR1 is MNHNS and CDR2 is SASEGT. In DNA form, the CDR3 reads TGTGCCAGCTTAAGCGCTTACCTTCGTTTTTATGGCTACACCTTC. Translation gives CASLSAYLRFYGYTF.

The J gene is TRBJ1-4, the V gene TRBV4-1; 10 positions agree with TRBD1. CDR3 size: 15 residues. Germline V gene data show CDR1 as MGHRA and CDR2 as YSYEKL. Trimming cost V 3 bases and J 8 bases; bases outside gene matches: 6. The CDR3 protein is CASSHPDRGREKLFF. The CDR3 nucleotides read TGCGCCAGCAGCCACCCAGACAGGGGGCGCGAAAAACTGTTTTTT.

This rearrangement joins TRBV10-3 to TRBJ2-7, with a tentative D call TRBD1 (6 bases). CDR1 and CDR2 from the germline V gene are ENHRY and SYGVKD. The V gene lost 0 bases and the J gene lost 7 bases, with 13 bases spanning the gap. This CDR3 spans 14 amino acids. The CDR3 here is CAISESVGAEEQYF. In DNA form, the CDR3 reads TGTGCCATCAGTGAGTCTGTGGGGGCCGAAGAGCAGTACTTC.

The chain uses TRBV7-2 and TRBJ1-3; maybe TRBD1 (6 bases). CDR3 length: 15 amino acids. V dropped 6 bases and J dropped 0 bases, with 12 bases sitting between them. Germline V gene data show CDR1 as SGHTA and CDR2 as FQGNSA. Here the CDR3 reads CASRSEQGSGNTIYF. The CDR3 DNA is TGTGCCAGCAGATCAGAACAGGGCTCTGGAAACACCATATATTTT.

The chain joins TRBV5-6 to TRBJ2-4, with 7 bases lining up with TRBD1. CDR1 SGHDT and CDR2 YYEEEE come from the germline V gene. This CDR3 spans 14 amino acids. The trim removed 2 bases at V and 2 bases at J, leaving 1 base unmatched. CDR3 region: CASSLRGPKNIQYF. The CDR3 DNA follows: TGTGCCAGCAGCTTAAGGGGGCCCAAAAACATTCAGTACTTC.

This clone appeared once. V gene TRBV7-9 combines with J gene TRBJ2-1; D is uncertain. The CDR3 has 11 residues. Germline values: CDR1 SEHNR, CDR2 FQNEAQ (reference sequence). Trimming cost V 5 bases and J 9 bases, with 8 bases left between them. The CDR3 region has the DNA TGTGCCAGCAGCCAAGGAGTTGAGCAGTTCTTC. Protein product: CASSQGVEQFF.

This clone was detected only a few times. The chain is built from TRBV2 and TRBJ1-2, with D maybe TRBD1 (5 bases). Germline loops: CDR1 SNHLY, CDR2 FYNNEI. The CDR3 is made up of 12 amino acids. Deletions cut 7 bases from V and 3 bases from J, with 9 bases between. This chain's CDR3 is CASTDSHYGYTF. The CDR3 bases are TGTGCCAGCACCGACAGTCACTATGGCTACACCTTC. Using reference TRBV2 and TRBJ1-2 for the parts outside the CDR3, the full variable domain is EPEVTQTPSHQVTQMGQEVILRCVPISNHLYFYWYRQILGQKVEFLVSFYNNEISEKSEIFDDQFSVERPDGSNFTLKIRSTKLEDSAMYFCASTDSHYGYTFGSGTRLTVV.

The chain has TRBV29-1 and TRBJ2-1; D is uncertain. Between the trimmed V and J ends, which lost 7 bases and 3 bases, there was a span of 10 bases. CDR3 size: 12 residues. Per the germline V gene, CDR1 is SQVTM and CDR2 is ANQGSEA. The CDR3 sequence: CSGRLLYNEQFF. The CDR3 DNA reads as TGCAGCGGGAGACTCCTCTACAATGAGCAGTTCTTC.

This chain connects TRBV7-3 to TRBJ2-1; the D is unclear. CDR3 length: 15 amino acids. Per germline, CDR1 SGHTA and CDR2 FQGTGA. V gave up 2 bases and J gave up 2 bases, with 10 bases separating them. The CDR3 reads CASSLGQNPYNEQFF. In DNA form, the CDR3 reads TGTGCCAGCAGCTTAGGCCAGAACCCCTACAATGAGCAGTTCTTC.